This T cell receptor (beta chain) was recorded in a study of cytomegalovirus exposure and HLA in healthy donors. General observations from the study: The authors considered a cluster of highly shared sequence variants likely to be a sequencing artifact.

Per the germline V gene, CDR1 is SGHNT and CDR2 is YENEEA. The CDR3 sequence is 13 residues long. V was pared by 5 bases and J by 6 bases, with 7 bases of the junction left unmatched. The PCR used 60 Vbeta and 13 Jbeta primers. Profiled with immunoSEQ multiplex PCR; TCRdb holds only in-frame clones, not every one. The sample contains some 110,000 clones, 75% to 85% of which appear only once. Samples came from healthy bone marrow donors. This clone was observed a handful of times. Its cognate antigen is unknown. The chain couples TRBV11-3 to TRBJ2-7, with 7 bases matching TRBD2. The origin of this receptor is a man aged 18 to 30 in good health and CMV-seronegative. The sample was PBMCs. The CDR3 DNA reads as TGTGCCAGCAGCCGGGGGGAGCGTAGCGAGCAGTACTTC. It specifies CASSRGERSEQYF.